This T cell receptor beta chain stems from a study of OX40 agonist ivuxolimab in advanced cancers. For the study at large: The patients got ivuxolimab, which is an agonistic anti-OX40 (CD134) antibody. A history of anti-PD-1, anti-PD-L1 or anti-CTLA-4 therapy was acceptable, and 40% to 45% had some. Partial response was recorded in three patients: one hepatocellular carcinoma and two cutaneous melanoma cases.

Using immunoSEQ multiplex PCR, the repertoire was profiled, and TCRdb retains in-frame clones only, with some absent. The sample has 50,000 to 65,000 clones, 86% seen once. This clone was observed a single time. Antigen: not known. Study results and limitations: With doses of 0.1 to 3.0 mg/kg, CD4+ and CD8+ blood T cells had undergone clonal expansion by week 6.

Trimming removed 1 base at V and 4 bases at J, with 13 bases between. The CDR3 consists of 15 residues. From germline, CDR1 is SGHTA and CDR2 FQGNSA. This TCR was sampled from an adult with an advanced solid tumor such as melanoma, head and neck, liver or kidney cancer. This chain links TRBV7-2 with TRBJ2-5; possible D gene TRBD2, 5 bases. Sample: CD4+ or CD8+ T cells sorted from blood, taken in a trial of the OX40 agonist ivuxolimab. Here the CDR3 DNA reads TGTGCCAGCAGCTTAGTCTGGCGGGTCAGAGAGACCCAGTACTTC. It is translated as CASSLVWRVRETQYF.